Presented here are 11 T cell receptor beta chains from one specimen sequenced in a study of T-cell memory formation after mild COVID-19. TCRdb analysed the 5' RACE reads with MiXCR anew, one entry per CDR3 protein. The profile shows about 190,000 distinct CDR3 sequences, roughly 18% of them singletons. Sequenced material: PBMCs or a T cell subset sorted from them (not recorded which). The source is an adult woman who had mild COVID-19 (a few samples of this study predate the infection). Cell type and time point are not known.

Ten or more counts support this clonotype. The chain has TRBV29-1 and TRBJ2-1; 9 nucleotides align to TRBD2. This CDR3 is built from 17 residues. Losses at the gene ends were 4 bases for V and 2 bases for J; bases not matched to a gene: 12. Germline V gene sequence: CDR1 SQVTM, CDR2 ANQGSEA. The CDR3 loop is CSVGGSGSIAAYNEQFF. The CDR3, as DNA: TGCAGCGTTGGAGGTAGCGGGAGTATTGCGGCCTACAATGAGCAGTTCTTC.

This clonotype came up many times. CDR3 sequence reads: CASSPGQGWANTEAFF. CDR3 nucleotides: TGTGCCAGCAGCCCAGGACAGGGATGGGCAAACACTGAAGCTTTCTTT. V usage is TRBV4-2 and J usage is TRBJ1-1; TRBD1 matches 8 bases. In germline, CDR1 is LGHNA, CDR2 YNFKEQ. The V gene end was trimmed by 4 bases and the J gene end by 2 bases; junction bases not matched to a gene: 9. The CDR3 has 16 residues.

This clonotype was counted only a few times. The chain carries TRBV25-1 and TRBJ2-7, with 7 bases aligning to TRBD1. V shed 3 bases and J 2 bases; nucleotides not matched to a gene: 7. Germline CDR1 MGHDK, CDR2 SYGVNS. The CDR3 has 15 amino acids. The CDR3 protein is CASSEWGQRTYEQYF. CDR3 DNA sequence: TGTGCCAGCAGTGAGTGGGGACAGAGGACCTACGAGCAGTACTTC.

The V call is TRBV13, the J call TRBJ2-3, with TRBD2 matching over 12 bases. This CDR3 has 17 amino acids. The V segment lost 1 base and the J segment 1 base; nucleotides outside the gene matches: 3. Germline loops: CDR1 PRHDT, CDR2 FYEKMQ (reference sequence). CDR3 coding DNA: TGTGCCAGCAGCTTAGTTGGACTAGCGGGGCGCACAGATACGCAGTATTTT. Translation: CASSLVGLAGRTDTQYF. Full variable domain (outside the CDR3, taken from reference TRBV13 and TRBJ2-3): AAGVIQSPRHLIKEKRETATLKCYPIPRHDTVYWYQQGPGQDPQFLISFYEKMQSDKGSIPDRFSAQQFSDYHSELNMSSLELGDSALYFCASSLVGLAGRTDTQYFGPGTRLTVL.

Remarks on this clonotype: This sequence may be a read error, since a much larger clone differs from it by one base. The chain links TRBV5-1 to TRBJ1-4; possible D gene TRBD1, 5 bases. This CDR3 is 15 amino acids long. From germline, CDR1 is SGHRS and CDR2 YFSETQ. The CDR3 spells CASSLLGQEGEKLYF. The CDR3 DNA reads TGCGCCAGCAGCTTGTTGGGGCAGGAGGGTGAAAAACTGTATTTT.

This sequence joins TRBV19 and TRBJ2-7; D is perhaps TRBD2 (5 bases). V was shortened by 4 bases and J by 0 bases, with 10 bases between the two germline ends. From germline, CDR1 is LNHDA and CDR2 SQIVND (reference sequence). The CDR3 contains 14 residues. The CDR3 loop is CASSNSGSSYEQYF. As DNA, the CDR3 is TGTGCCAGTAGTAACTCGGGAAGCTCCTACGAGCAGTACTTC.

This clonotype appeared a few times. The chain couples TRBV2 to TRBJ1-4; no definite D call. Trimming took 4 bases from V and 5 from J, leaving 14 bases between them. This CDR3 contains 15 residues. From germline, CDR1 is SNHLY and CDR2 FYNNEI. This chain's CDR3 is CASSGSMDHNEKLFF. Written as DNA, the CDR3 is TGTGCCAGCAGTGGTTCGATGGACCACAATGAAAAACTGTTTTTT.

This clonotype was detected once. This chain joins TRBV29-1 and TRBJ1-5; D not resolved. CDR1 SQVTM and CDR2 ANQGSEA come from the germline V gene. The V end lost 6 bases, the J end lost 0 bases, and 6 bases lay between the germline ends. The CDR3 is 12 amino acids. Written as DNA, the CDR3 is TGCAGCGTCGGCTATAGCAATCAGCCCCAGCATTTT. It encodes CSVGYSNQPQHF.

This clonotype was picked up a small number of times. The chain employs TRBV6-5 and TRBJ2-4; D uncertain. The germline V gene has CDR1 MNHEY and CDR2 SVGAGI. The length of the CDR3 is 12 residues. V was cut by 0 bases and J by 8 bases, with 5 bases left in between. CDR3 in DNA: TGTGCCAGCAGTTACTCAGAGTACATTCAGTACTTC. This translates into CASSYSEYIQYF.

The rearrangement uses TRBV5-6 and TRBJ1-2; D possibly corresponds to TRBD1 (6 bases). Germline loops: CDR1 SGHDT, CDR2 YYEEEE. Trimming stripped 1 base from V and 3 bases from J, with 7 bases between. The CDR3 sequence is 13 residues long. CDR3 in amino acids: CASSLPGDYGYTF. The CDR3 coding sequence is TGTGCCAGCAGCTTGCCAGGGGACTATGGCTACACCTTC. Supplemented by reference TRBV5-6 and TRBJ1-2, the full variable domain reads DAGVTQSPTHLIKTRGQQVTLRCSPKSGHDTVSWYQQALGQGPQFIFQYYEEEERQRGNFPDRFSGHQFPNYSSELNVNALLLGDSALYLCASSLPGDYGYTFGSGTRLTVV.

In the case of this clonotype: The junction departs from germline at one end; a sequencing error may be responsible. The chain carries TRBV7-3 and TRBJ2-2; TRBD2 might be the D (5 bases). The V gene's germline CDR1 is SGHTA and CDR2 FQGTGA. The CDR3 spans 14 residues. For the CDR3, the DNA is TGTGCCAGCAGCCTAACTAGTTACTCTCGGGAGCTGTTTTTT. Translation: CASSLTSYSRELFF.